This is a list of T cell receptor beta chains from one sample in a study of blood T cells in healthy people across ages. Each CDR3 protein is one row after TCRdb ran MiXCR on the 5' RACE reads. The sample contains 1.6 million or so distinct CDR3 sequences, around 36% of which appear only once. The specimen sequenced was blood. The receptor set was obtained from a woman in her twenties or thirties in good health. Both conserved end residues are part of each CDR3. Each record gives: CDR3 DNA, CDR3 protein, V gene, clone size, D gene, J gene. D genes are given only for firm matches. Size tells how often a clone was seen (once, few, many) or the class of an expanded clone, and some rows leave it out.

TGCAGTGCTCTCCGGGAACGCCGGGACCAGCCCCAGCATTTT,CSALRERRDQPQHF,TRBV20-1,few,NA,TRBJ1-5
TGTGCCATCTCGACAGAGGATGAGCAGTTCTTC,CAISTEDEQFF,TRBV10-3,NA,NA,TRBJ2-1
TGTGCCGGCAGTGATGTTAGCGGGAGCATATACGAGCAGTACTTC,CAGSDVSGSIYEQYF,TRBV6-1,NA,TRBD2,TRBJ2-7
TGCAGCGTTGTACTCGGGACTAACGATGAGCAGTTCTTC,CSVVLGTNDEQFF,TRBV29-1,NA,TRBD2,TRBJ2-1
TGCGCCAGCAGCCAAGATAGAACGACAGGGTTAAGTGAAAAACGGTTTTTT,CASSQDRTTGLSEKRFF,TRBV4-1,NA,TRBD1,TRBJ1-4
TGCGCCAGCAGCCAAGGTAGCGGGGGTAGCAATGAGCAGTTCTTC,CASSQGSGGSNEQFF,TRBV4-1,NA,TRBD2,TRBJ2-1
TGTGCCAGCAGTTCCTCGCGTCTCGAGCAGTACTTC,CASSSSRLEQYF,TRBV12-3/TRBV12-4,many,NA,TRBJ2-7
TGTGCCAGCAGCTCCACCCGGGGGCGGTTCAACAATGAGCAGTTCTTC,CASSSTRGRFNNEQFF,TRBV7-3,NA,NA,TRBJ2-1
TGTGCCAGCAGGATCTCGACAGGGAGTTTCTACGAGCAGTACTTC,CASRISTGSFYEQYF,TRBV6-1,NA,TRBD1,TRBJ2-7
TGCAGTGGAAGTGGCGGCTCAACCTACAATGAGCAGTTCTTC,CSGSGGSTYNEQFF,TRBV20-1,NA,NA,TRBJ2-1
TGCGCCAGCCGCGTGAAGATTGAAAGGATGAATGAGCAGTTCTTC,CASRVKIERMNEQFF,TRBV10-1,few,NA,TRBJ2-1
TGCAGTGCATCACTAGCGGGAGGGCTTGATGAGCAGTTCTTC,CSASLAGGLDEQFF,TRBV20-1,NA,TRBD2,TRBJ2-1
TGTGCCGGCAGTTACGTCAATGAGCAGTTCTTC,CAGSYVNEQFF,TRBV6-2/TRBV6-3,few,NA,TRBJ2-1
TGCGCCAGCAGCTTCTACAGCGGGGGCGTGGATGAGCAGTTCTTC,CASSFYSGGVDEQFF,TRBV5-1,few,TRBD2,TRBJ2-1
TGTGCCAGCAGCTTGGGTAGCGGGGGCCAATACAATGAGCAGTTCTTC,CASSLGSGGQYNEQFF,TRBV5-5,NA,TRBD2,TRBJ2-1
TGTGCCAGCAGCGTAGATAGCACAGATACGCAGTATTTT,CASSVDSTDTQYF,TRBV9,many,NA,TRBJ2-3
TGTGCCAGCAGCTTAGGGACAGCCCTGTACCAAGAGACCCAGTACTTC,CASSLGTALYQETQYF,TRBV7-9,many,NA,TRBJ2-5